These T cell receptor beta chains were read from a single sample in a study of CD8 T cells in ankylosing spondylitis. TCRdb re-derived calls from the 5' RACE reads in MiXCR, one entry per CDR3 protein. Found here are roughly 97,000 distinct CDR3 sequences, about 8% of them singletons; the top ten hold roughly 9.9%. The sequencing input was blood, either unsorted or a sorted T cell fraction (not recorded which). The source of these receptors is a male donor with ankylosing spondylitis or in good health (not recorded which). The CDR3 runs from the conserved cysteine through the conserved F or W. Fields, in order: clone size, V gene, J gene, D gene, CDR3 protein, CDR3 DNA. A D gene is named only where the DNA matches it firmly. Size values are once, few and many counts, or a class for expanded clones, and some rows have none.

clone_size: NA
v_call: TRBV4-3
j_call: TRBJ2-2
d_call: TRBD2
cdr3_aa: CASTTLAGGNTGELFF
cdr3_nt: TGCGCCAGCACCACACTAGCGGGGGGAAACACCGGGGAGCTGTTTTTT

clone_size: many
v_call: TRBV25-1
j_call: TRBJ2-7
d_call: NA
cdr3_aa: CASSDIGYEQYF
cdr3_nt: TGTGCCAGCAGTGATATCGGCTACGAGCAGTACTTC

clone_size: many
v_call: TRBV7-9
j_call: TRBJ1-2
d_call: NA
cdr3_aa: CASSLGRASFGGYTF
cdr3_nt: TGTGCCAGCAGCTTAGGACGAGCTTCTTTTGGGGGCTACACCTTC

clone_size: NA
v_call: TRBV18
j_call: TRBJ1-1
d_call: NA
cdr3_aa: CASSRTDPRGLNTEAFF
cdr3_nt: TGTGCCAGCTCACGGACAGATCCCCGGGGGTTGAACACTGAAGCTTTCTTT

clone_size: many
v_call: TRBV12-3/TRBV12-4
j_call: TRBJ1-1
d_call: NA
cdr3_aa: CASRVQGNTEAFF
cdr3_nt: TGTGCCAGCAGGGTACAGGGGAACACTGAAGCTTTCTTT

clone_size: many
v_call: TRBV20-1
j_call: TRBJ2-1
d_call: TRBD2
cdr3_aa: CSARGASGAHNEQFF
cdr3_nt: TGCAGTGCTAGAGGGGCTAGCGGGGCACACAATGAGCAGTTCTTC

clone_size: NA
v_call: TRBV7-2
j_call: TRBJ2-7
d_call: NA
cdr3_aa: CASSSFNSYEQYF
cdr3_nt: TGTGCCAGCAGCTCCTTCAACTCCTACGAGCAGTACTTC

clone_size: many
v_call: TRBV18
j_call: TRBJ2-2
d_call: NA
cdr3_aa: CASSNSGTDGELFF
cdr3_nt: TGTGCCAGCTCAAATTCGGGTACTGATGGGGAGCTGTTTTTT

clone_size: many
v_call: TRBV6-2/TRBV6-3
j_call: TRBJ2-2
d_call: TRBD1
cdr3_aa: CASSFPLPGQGKIAGELFF
cdr3_nt: TGTGCCAGCAGTTTTCCTCTCCCTGGACAGGGGAAGATAGCCGGGGAGCTGTTTTTT

clone_size: many
v_call: TRBV20-1
j_call: TRBJ1-5
d_call: NA
cdr3_aa: CSANRNSNQPQHF
cdr3_nt: TGCAGTGCTAATAGGAATAGCAATCAGCCCCAGCATTTT

clone_size: many
v_call: TRBV12-3/TRBV12-4
j_call: TRBJ1-1
d_call: NA
cdr3_aa: CASSLQGQTEAFF
cdr3_nt: TGTGCCAGCAGTTTACAGGGGCAGACTGAAGCTTTCTTT

clone_size: many
v_call: TRBV5-8
j_call: TRBJ2-5
d_call: TRBD1
cdr3_aa: CASRGQGVGETQYF
cdr3_nt: TGTGCCAGCAGGGGACAGGGGGTTGGGGAGACCCAGTACTTC

clone_size: few
v_call: TRBV29-1
j_call: TRBJ1-2
d_call: NA
cdr3_aa: CSVEGKGYYGYIF
cdr3_nt: TGCAGCGTTGAAGGGAAGGGATACTATGGCTACATCTTC

clone_size: many
v_call: TRBV5-6
j_call: TRBJ2-3
d_call: NA
cdr3_aa: CASSLDGADTQYF
cdr3_nt: TGTGCCAGCAGCTTGGATGGGGCGGATACGCAGTATTTT

clone_size: many
v_call: TRBV20-1
j_call: TRBJ1-2
d_call: TRBD1
cdr3_aa: CSANSGTGTLFYTF
cdr3_nt: TGCAGTGCAAACTCCGGGACAGGGACCCTTTTCTACACCTTC

clone_size: many
v_call: TRBV20-1
j_call: TRBJ2-5
d_call: NA
cdr3_aa: CSAPNEGVETQYF
cdr3_nt: TGCAGTGCTCCTAACGAGGGGGTGGAGACCCAGTACTTC

clone_size: many
v_call: TRBV10-3
j_call: TRBJ1-5
d_call: NA
cdr3_aa: CAISESGDQPQHF
cdr3_nt: TGTGCCATCAGTGAGTCAGGGGATCAGCCCCAGCATTTT

clone_size: many
v_call: TRBV12-3/TRBV12-4
j_call: TRBJ2-2
d_call: TRBD1
cdr3_aa: CASRANRGRIGELFF
cdr3_nt: TGTGCCAGCCGGGCTAACAGGGGAAGAATCGGGGAGCTGTTTTTT

clone_size: many
v_call: TRBV7-2
j_call: TRBJ2-7
d_call: NA
cdr3_aa: CASSLGWGGKDEQYF
cdr3_nt: TGTGCCAGCAGCTTAGGGTGGGGGGGCAAGGACGAGCAGTACTTC

clone_size: many
v_call: TRBV11-2
j_call: TRBJ1-6
d_call: TRBD1
cdr3_aa: CASSPGTGDSPLHF
cdr3_nt: TGTGCCAGCAGCCCTGGGACAGGTGATTCACCCCTCCACTTT

clone_size: few
v_call: TRBV7-6
j_call: TRBJ2-7
d_call: NA
cdr3_aa: CASSLADGLEQYF
cdr3_nt: TGTGCCAGCAGCTTAGCGGACGGTTTGGAGCAGTACTTC

clone_size: many
v_call: TRBV7-2
j_call: TRBJ2-1
d_call: NA
cdr3_aa: CASTRGATSYNEQFF
cdr3_nt: TGTGCCAGCACCCGAGGGGCGACCTCCTACAATGAGCAGTTCTTC

clone_size: many
v_call: TRBV9
j_call: TRBJ2-2
d_call: NA
cdr3_aa: CASSDRGGRDTGELFF
cdr3_nt: TGTGCCAGCAGTGACCGAGGGGGGAGAGACACCGGGGAGCTGTTTTTT

clone_size: many
v_call: TRBV12-3/TRBV12-4
j_call: TRBJ2-2
d_call: TRBD2
cdr3_aa: CASSLSGRGNTGELFF
cdr3_nt: TGTGCCAGCAGTTTGAGCGGGAGGGGGAACACCGGGGAGCTGTTTTTT

clone_size: few
v_call: TRBV20-1
j_call: TRBJ1-6
d_call: TRBD1
cdr3_aa: CSARTGTGYSPLHF
cdr3_nt: TGCAGTGCTAGAACCGGGACAGGTTATTCACCCCTCCACTTT

clone_size: many
v_call: TRBV7-9
j_call: TRBJ1-2
d_call: TRBD1
cdr3_aa: CASSSLPLTGLDGYTF
cdr3_nt: TGTGCCAGCAGCTCCCTACCCCTGACAGGGTTGGATGGCTACACCTTC

clone_size: many
v_call: TRBV20-1
j_call: TRBJ2-1
d_call: TRBD2
cdr3_aa: CSARDTSGSDNEQFF
cdr3_nt: TGCAGTGCTAGAGATACTAGCGGGAGTGACAATGAGCAGTTCTTC

clone_size: many
v_call: TRBV5-5
j_call: TRBJ2-2
d_call: NA
cdr3_aa: CASSLRPEGTGELFF
cdr3_nt: TGTGCCAGCAGCTTGAGACCAGAAGGAACCGGGGAGCTGTTTTTT

clone_size: many
v_call: TRBV27
j_call: TRBJ2-1
d_call: NA
cdr3_aa: CASSFSAYNEQFF
cdr3_nt: TGTGCCAGCAGTTTCTCTGCCTACAATGAGCAGTTCTTC